Listed below are T cell receptor beta chains from one sample, sequenced in a study of blood T cell repertoires in COVID-19. Using immunoSEQ multiplex PCR, the repertoire was profiled, and TCRdb retains in-frame clones only, with some absent. This table has about 430,000 clones, over 75% appearing once. Sample: PBMCs or T cells enriched from blood (not recorded which). Receptors were obtained from a man aged 25 to 40 who had recovered from COVID-19. CDR3s include the opening cysteine and the closing phenylalanine or tryptophan. Each record gives: CDR3 length, D gene, clone size, J gene, V gene, CDR3 DNA, CDR3 protein. The D gene is left open where the match is weak. Part of the rows lack a size; the others show once, few, many or a class for expanded clones.

>14|NA|few|TRBJ2-2|TRBV5-1
TGCGCCAGCAGCTTGGCGTCGAACACCGGGGAGCTGTTTTTT
CASSLASNTGELFF
>14|NA|NA|TRBJ1-1|TRBV9
TGTGCCAGCACCAAAGGACAGCCTAACACTGAAGCTTTCTTT
CASTKGQPNTEAFF
>14|TRBD1|NA|TRBJ1-5|TRBV12-5
TGTGCTAGTTCCGGGACAGGGGTAAATCAGCCCCAGCATTTT
CASSGTGVNQPQHF
>13|NA|once|TRBJ2-7|TRBV11-2
TGTGCCAGCAGTGGGCAGGGAAAGGGCGAGCAGTACTTC
CASSGQGKGEQYF
>15|TRBD1|NA|TRBJ1-3|TRBV2
TGTGCCAGCAGTGAAGTCGGACAGGGAGGAAACACCATATATTTT
CASSEVGQGGNTIYF
>18|NA|NA|TRBJ2-2|TRBV18
TGTGCCAGCTCACCGCAGACCGGGGGGACAGGAGACACCGGGGAGCTGTTTTTT
CASSPQTGGTGDTGELFF
>14|NA|NA|TRBJ1-5|TRBV7-9
TGTGCCAGCAGCTCAGGGTCACGCAATCAGCCCCAGCATTTT
CASSSGSRNQPQHF
>17|TRBD2|NA|TRBJ2-7|TRBV15
TGTGCCACCAGCAACCCCATACGACTAGCTGGCGGCCACGAGCAGTACTTC
CATSNPIRLAGGHEQYF
>13|TRBD1|few|TRBJ2-3|TRBV24-1
TGTGCCACCAGAGGGACAGACACAGATACGCAGTATTTT
CATRGTDTDTQYF
>15|TRBD2|NA|TRBJ2-7|TRBV5-1
TGCGCCAGCAGGTGGGGACTAGCGGGAACCTACGAGCAGTACTTC
CASRWGLAGTYEQYF
>15|TRBD2|few|TRBJ2-3|TRBV10-3
TGTGCCATCAGTGATTCTTTAACTAGCGAAGATACGCAGTATTTT
CAISDSLTSEDTQYF
>15|TRBD2|NA|TRBJ2-7|TRBV5-1
TGCGCCAGCAGCTTGGTTAGCGGGAGCTCCTACGAGCAGTACTTC
CASSLVSGSSYEQYF
>16|TRBD1|NA|TRBJ1-6|TRBV5-6
TGTGCCAGCAGCCCTGTTACGGACAGGGTGGATTCACCCCTCCACTTT
CASSPVTDRVDSPLHF
>13|TRBD2|NA|TRBJ2-3|TRBV5-1
TGCGCCAGCAGCACCGGCGGGGAGGGTACGCAGTATTTT
CASSTGGEGTQYF
>15|NA|NA|TRBJ2-1|TRBV27
TGTGCCAGCAGTTCCGACGGGAGTTTAAACAATGAGCAGTTCTTC
CASSSDGSLNNEQFF
>14|TRBD2|NA|TRBJ2-5|TRBV10-2
TGCGCCAGCAGTGATTTACCGGGGGGAGAGACCCAGTACTTC
CASSDLPGGETQYF
>16|NA|NA|TRBJ1-4|TRBV19
TGTGCCAGTAGTTTCGGACTGACTGGGGTTAATGAAAAACTGTTTTTT
CASSFGLTGVNEKLFF
>16|TRBD2|few|TRBJ2-7|TRBV7-9
TGTGCCAGCAGCAAAACGACTAGCGGGAATACCTACGAGCAGTACTTC
CASSKTTSGNTYEQYF
>12|TRBD2|NA|TRBJ2-3|TRBV7-9
TGTGCCAGCAGCTTCGGGGGGGATACGCAGTATTTT
CASSFGGDTQYF
>12|TRBD1|NA|TRBJ1-2|TRBV2
TGTGCCAGCAGTCGGACAGGAGGCGGCTACACCTTC
CASSRTGGGYTF
>16|NA|NA|TRBJ1-1|TRBV21-1
TGTGCCAGCAGCAAAGCAGGTACAGGGGAGAACACTGAAGCTTTCTTT
CASSKAGTGENTEAFF
>15|NA|NA|TRBJ1-4|TRBV5-1
TGCGCCAGCAGCTTGGCTCAGGGAGGTGGGGAAAAACTGTTTTTT
CASSLAQGGGEKLFF
>15|TRBD1|NA|TRBJ2-7|TRBV28
TGTGCCAGCAGTATGGGACAGCCCTACTCCTACGAGCAGTACTTC
CASSMGQPYSYEQYF
>12|NA|NA|TRBJ2-7|TRBV10-3
TGTGCCATCAGTCGAGGGGGTAACGAGCAGTACTTC
CAISRGGNEQYF
>14|TRBD1|NA|TRBJ1-5|TRBV19
TGTGCCAGTAGTAGACAGGGAGGCAATCAGCCCCAGCATTTT
CASSRQGGNQPQHF
>16|TRBD1|NA|TRBJ1-3|TRBV24-1
TGTGCCACCAGTGCGACAGGGGATCCCTCTGGAAACACCATATATTTT
CATSATGDPSGNTIYF
>15|NA|NA|TRBJ1-4|TRBV13
TGTGCCAGCAGCACCCCTCGGGGGGCGCGTGAAAAACTGTTTTTT
CASSTPRGAREKLFF
>14|TRBD1|NA|TRBJ1-1|TRBV5-1
TGCGCCAGCAGCTCGGGACAGCAGAACACTGAAGCTTTCTTT
CASSSGQQNTEAFF
>16|TRBD1|NA|TRBJ1-2|TRBV4-1
TGCGCCAGCAGCCAAGTATCAGGGGGCCGGGTCGATGGCTACACCTTC
CASSQVSGGRVDGYTF
>15|NA|NA|TRBJ2-7|TRBV5-4
TGTGCCAGCAGCTTGGAGGCTAGCGCACCTTACGAGCAGTACTTC
CASSLEASAPYEQYF
>18|TRBD2|NA|TRBJ2-7|TRBV5-1
TGCGCCAGCAGCCGGGGACTAGCGCCGGGAGTGGAAGAGGGCGAGCAGTACTTC
CASSRGLAPGVEEGEQYF
>13|NA|NA|TRBJ1-2|TRBV7-9
TGTGCCAGCAGCCCCCAGGGCGGCTATGGCTACACCTTC
CASSPQGGYGYTF
>15|TRBD1|NA|TRBJ2-3|TRBV2
TGTGCCAGCAGTCCAATCGGGACAGGGTTAGATACGCAGTATTTT
CASSPIGTGLDTQYF
>15|TRBD1|NA|TRBJ1-1|TRBV5-8
TGTGCCAGCACCTTGGGGGACAGATTGAACACTGAAGCTTTCTTT
CASTLGDRLNTEAFF
>16|TRBD1|NA|TRBJ1-6|TRBV18
TGTGCCAGCTCACCAGCCCCCGGGACAGTTAATTCACCCCTCCACTTT
CASSPAPGTVNSPLHF
>16|TRBD1|NA|TRBJ1-3|TRBV4-2
TGTGCCAGCAGCCAAGAATTCGGACAGGATGGAAACACCATATATTTT
CASSQEFGQDGNTIYF
>14|NA|NA|TRBJ2-7|TRBV27
TGTGCCAGCAGTTTATCAGGAGAAGGCTACGAGCAGTACTTC
CASSLSGEGYEQYF
>14|NA|once|TRBJ2-1|TRBV9
TGTGCCAGCAGCGTAGTAGCGGCAGCCAATGAGCAGTTCTTC
CASSVVAAANEQFF
>12|TRBD1|once|TRBJ1-2|TRBV30
TGTGCCTTCAGGGACAGACCCTATGGCTACACCTTC
CAFRDRPYGYTF
>18|TRBD1|NA|TRBJ2-6|TRBV9
TGTGCCAGCAGCTCCGGACAGGCCCCCTACTCTGGGGCCAACGTCCTGACTTTC
CASSSGQAPYSGANVLTF
>15|TRBD1|NA|TRBJ2-7|TRBV27
TGTGCCAGCAGTCTAGAAAGACAGGGATCCTACGAGCAGTACTTC
CASSLERQGSYEQYF
>13|TRBD1|NA|TRBJ2-2|TRBV10-2
TGCGCCAGCGAGGGGGCGGGCACCGGGGAGCTGTTTTTT
CASEGAGTGELFF
>13|NA|NA|TRBJ1-5|TRBV30
TGTGCCTGGAGTGGGGAGGGCAATCAGCCCCAGCATTTT
CAWSGEGNQPQHF
>16|NA|NA|TRBJ2-2|TRBV13
TGTGCCAGCAGCTCGGACAGGGAGGGTAACACCGGGGAGCTGTTTTTT
CASSSDREGNTGELFF
>16|TRBD1|NA|TRBJ1-2|TRBV2
TGTGCCAGCAGCTCGATCGGGACAGGGGTGGGCTATGGCTACACCTTC
CASSSIGTGVGYGYTF
>13|TRBD1|NA|TRBJ1-2|TRBV7-2
TGTGCCAGCAGCGCCTGGACAGGGTTTGGCTACACCTTC
CASSAWTGFGYTF
>14|NA|NA|TRBJ2-5|TRBV11-1
TGTGCCAGCAGCTTAGCGGTCGGGGGTGAGACCCAGTACTTC
CASSLAVGGETQYF
>10|NA|NA|TRBJ2-1|TRBV29-1
TGCAGCGTCCGAGACAATGAGCAGTTCTTC
CSVRDNEQFF
>15|TRBD2|NA|TRBJ2-7|TRBV5-1
TGCGCCAGCAGCTTAAATAGCGGGAGGGCCTACGAGCAGTACTTC
CASSLNSGRAYEQYF
>14|NA|NA|TRBJ2-1|TRBV4-1
TGCGCCAGCAGTCCGAGGGACAACTACAATGAGCAGTTCTTC
CASSPRDNYNEQFF
>19|TRBD2|NA|TRBJ2-2|TRBV7-2
TGTGCCAGCAGCTCCCGACCGGTATCTAGCGGGCCCAACACCGGGGAGCTGTTTTTT
CASSSRPVSSGPNTGELFF
>15|TRBD1|few|TRBJ1-2|TRBV18
TGTGCCAGCTCACCACAGACAGGGGGCTTCTATGGCTACACCTTC
CASSPQTGGFYGYTF
>19|TRBD1|NA|TRBJ2-7|TRBV28
TGTGCCAGCAGTTCCTCGGTCCCGGGACAGTCGAGGGGGACCTACGAGCAGTACTTC
CASSSSVPGQSRGTYEQYF
>15|TRBD1|NA|TRBJ1-2|TRBV30
TGTGCCTGGGCTTCGACCCGGACAGGGAATGGAGGCTACACCTTC
CAWASTRTGNGGYTF
>15|NA|NA|TRBJ2-3|TRBV11-2
TGTGCCAGCAGCTCCCTGTTGGAGGGCACAGATACGCAGTATTTT
CASSSLLEGTDTQYF
>12|NA|NA|TRBJ2-3|TRBV29-1
TGCAGCAGTAGGGGTAACACAGATACGCAGTATTTT
CSSRGNTDTQYF
>17|TRBD1|NA|TRBJ1-5|TRBV24-1
TGTGCCACCAGGCGAACCCTGGGACAGGAAAATAATCAGCCCCAGCATTTT
CATRRTLGQENNQPQHF
>14|NA|NA|TRBJ1-1|TRBV11-2
TGTGCCAGCAGCTTATTAAGTGCGTCCACTGAAGCTTTCTTT
CASSLLSASTEAFF